The clone carrying this TCR beta chain has a handful of counts. Antigen: not known. This record comes from a study of response to subunit inactivated influenza vaccine. TCRdb analysed the RT-PCR reads with MiXCR anew, one entry per CDR3 protein. This sample carries around 790,000 distinct CDR3 sequences, 21% of them seen once, and the ten largest clones take roughly 10%. Notes on the study in general: Each seasonal flu vaccination may recruit only limited new T cells, authors suggested.

This receptor was identified in a man aged 50 to 59 who received an inactivated influenza vaccine. Here the sequenced sample was PBMCs from blood, taken roughly 5 days after vaccination.

CDR3 loop: CSVEDPLAGGNYNEQFF. The CDR3 DNA reads as TGCAGCGTTGAAGATCCTCTAGCGGGAGGGAACTACAATGAGCAGTTCTTC. The chain recombines TRBV29-1 with TRBJ2-1; TRBD2 matches at 12 bases. The germline V gene has CDR1 SQVTM and CDR2 ANQGSEA. This CDR3 spans 17 amino acids. The J segment lost 3 bases and the V segment lost 0 bases, leaving 6 bases of the junction unmatched.